Shown below are 27 T cell receptor beta chains from a single sample sequenced in a study of OX40 agonist ivuxolimab in advanced cancers. Profiled with immunoSEQ multiplex PCR; TCRdb holds only in-frame clones, not every one. The sample contains about 94,000 clones, under 95% of which appear only once. Material: CD4+ or CD8+ T cells sorted from blood, obtained in a trial of the OX40 agonist ivuxolimab. These receptor sequences come from an adult with an advanced solid tumor such as melanoma, head and neck, liver or kidney cancer.

The chain carries TRBV28 and TRBJ2-1; D is unclear. Deletions cut 3 bases from V and 0 bases from J, with 24 bases between. The germline V gene encodes CDR1 MDHEN and CDR2 SYDVKM. The CDR3 consists of 20 residues. CDR3 nucleotides: TGTGCCAGCAGTTTCCCGACGGGCCATCCTACTTTGAGCTCCTACAATGAGCAGTTCTTC. Protein product: CASSFPTGHPTLSSYNEQFF.

The CDR3 sequence: CASSALSGAEAFF. The CDR3 DNA follows: TGTGCCAGCAGTGCCCTATCAGGCGCTGAAGCTTTCTTT. The chain combines TRBV2 with TRBJ1-1; D is undetermined. This CDR3 region has 13 residues. Germline lookup yields CDR1 SNHLY and CDR2 FYNNEI. V was cut by 4 bases and J by 6 bases, with 12 bases left in between.

The sample holds a few counts of this clone. CDR3: CAISPGTGYYNEQFF. The CDR3 DNA is TGTGCCATCAGTCCCGGGACAGGGTACTACAATGAGCAGTTCTTC. The chain combines TRBV10-3 with TRBJ2-1; TRBD1 aligns across 9 bases. This CDR3 comprises 15 residues. Germline assignment: CDR1 ENHRY and CDR2 SYGVKD. V was pared by 5 bases and J by 3 bases, with 5 bases of the junction left unmatched.

As DNA, the CDR3 is TGTGCCAGCAGCTTACGGGACAGGGGGATCGGCTATGGCTACACCTTC. It translates to CASSLRDRGIGYGYTF. V gene TRBV7-8 combines with J gene TRBJ1-2, with 11 positions matching TRBD1. Trimming at V came to 2 bases and at J to 4 bases, leaving 6 bases not matched to a gene. The CDR3 has 16 amino acids. CDR1 is SGHVS and CDR2 is FQNEAQ in the germline V gene.

This clone was counted between two and nine times. This sequence joins TRBV7-2 and TRBJ2-7, with a tentative D call TRBD2 (6 bases). The CDR3 runs 12 residues. Trimming pared 5 bases from V and 7 bases from J, leaving 12 bases between. CDR1 is SGHTA, CDR2 FQGNSA, per germline. This CDR3 reads CASSRGTYEQYF. The CDR3 nucleotides are TGTGCCAGCAGCCGGGGGACGTATGAGCAGTACTTC.

The rearrangement joins TRBV5-1 to TRBJ2-7, with D unclear. CDR3 length equals 12 residues. Trimming removed 3 bases at V and 6 bases at J, with 10 bases between. Per germline, CDR1 SGHRS and CDR2 YFSETQ. The CDR3 protein is CASSSATGEQYF. In nucleotides, the CDR3 is TGCGCCAGCAGCTCTGCAACTGGCGAGCAGTACTTC. The complete variable domain, with remaining parts taken from reference TRBV5-1 and TRBJ2-7, reads KAGVTQTPRYLIKTRGQQVTLSCSPISGHRSVSWYQQTPGQGLQFLFEYFSETQRNKGNFPGRFSGRQFSNSRSEMNVSTLELGDSALYLCASSSATGEQYFGPGTRLTVT.

Details on this clone: Other nucleotide sequences in the sample specify the same CDR3. The J gene is TRBJ2-7, the V gene TRBV6-5; weak D call: TRBD2 (6 bases). Germline-derived CDR1 and CDR2 are MNHEY and SVGAGI. V lost 6 bases and J 6 bases, leaving 18 bases between the germline ends. The CDR3 contains 14 residues. The CDR3 DNA follows: TGTGCCAGCAGCGCAAACCGGGAGCCCCTCGAGCAGTACTTC. The encoded protein is CASSANREPLEQYF.

The chain joins TRBV5-4 to TRBJ1-1; D possibly corresponds to TRBD1 (6 bases). The V gene lost 3 bases and the J gene lost 12 bases, with 18 bases spanning the gap. The length of the CDR3 is 13 residues. Germline CDR1 and CDR2: SGHNT and YYREEE (reference sequence). In DNA form, the CDR3 reads TGTGCCAGCAGCTCGACGGGGGTAGGGGGTTCTTTCTTT. This gives the protein CASSSTGVGGSFF.

The chain links TRBV5-6 to TRBJ1-1; TRBD1 aligns across 7 bases. V lost 4 bases, J lost 0 bases, and 6 bases stayed unmatched. From germline, CDR1 is SGHDT and CDR2 YYEEEE. This CDR3 is 15 amino acids long. CDR3: CASSPPTGMNTEAFF. The CDR3 DNA is TGTGCCAGCAGCCCCCCGACAGGGATGAACACTGAAGCTTTCTTT.

V is TRBV11-1 and J is TRBJ2-5; D remains ambiguous. This CDR3 comprises 11 residues. V shed 5 bases and J shed 5 bases, with 6 bases lying between them. In germline, CDR1 is SGHAT, CDR2 FQDESV (reference sequence). The CDR3 region is CASSRWETQYF. The CDR3 nucleotides read TGTGCCAGCAGCCGGTGGGAGACCCAGTACTTC. Using reference TRBV11-1 and TRBJ2-5 for the parts outside the CDR3, the full variable domain is EAEVAQSPRYKITEKSQAVAFWCDPISGHATLYWYRQILGQGPELLVQFQDESVVDDSQLPKDRFSAERLKGVDSTLKIQPAELGDSAMYLCASSRWETQYFGPGTRLLVL.

V is TRBV9 and J is TRBJ2-2; 10 nucleotides match TRBD2. The CDR3 consists of 15 residues. V was clipped by 5 bases and J by 5 bases; unmatched bases: 6. Germline CDR1 SGDLS, CDR2 YYNGEE. CDR3 DNA: TGTGCCAGCAGGGCTAGCGGGAGAGCTACCGGGGAGCTGTTTTTT. Translation gives CASRASGRATGELFF.

The rearrangement joins TRBV19 to TRBJ1-2, with TRBD1 matching over 8 bases. Germline V lookup: CDR1 LNHDA, CDR2 SQIVND (reference sequence). The CDR3 length is 13 residues. After removal of 5 bases from V and 8 bases from J, the junction contained 7 bases not matched to a gene. The CDR3 sequence: CASSPQGAWGYTF. The CDR3 region has the DNA TGTGCCAGTAGTCCTCAGGGGGCTTGGGGCTACACCTTC.

The rearrangement uses TRBV4-3 and TRBJ2-3; 8 positions agree with TRBD1. Germline CDR1 reads LGHNA; CDR2 reads YSLEER. The CDR3 covers 15 residues. V lost 3 bases and J lost 4; bases outside the gene matches: 6. The CDR3 loop is CASSQEQGVSDTQYF. The CDR3 DNA reads as TGCGCCAGCAGCCAGGAACAGGGGGTGTCAGATACGCAGTATTTT.

In its sample, this clone was seen once. J is TRBJ2-5 and V is TRBV11-2, with D perhaps matching TRBD2 (6 bases). This CDR3 comprises 15 residues. The germline CDR1 and CDR2 sequences are SGHAT and FQNNGV. V dropped 2 bases and J dropped 6 bases, with 16 bases sitting between them. The CDR3 bases are TGTGCCAGCAGCTTACCGACGGGGGACTTACAGACCCAGTACTTC. Translated: CASSLPTGDLQTQYF.

The V gene is TRBV29-1, the J gene TRBJ2-7, with 9 nucleotides matching TRBD2. Germline V gene sequence: CDR1 SQVTM, CDR2 ANQGSEA. The trim removed 4 bases at V and 2 bases at J, leaving 12 bases unmatched. The CDR3 totals 16 residues. CDR3 sequence (DNA): TGCAGCGTTGGCCGCGGGGGGGGAATTCTACCCTACGAGCAGTACTTC. This gives the protein CSVGRGGGILPYEQYF.

There are a few counts of this clone. The V call is TRBV11-3, the J call TRBJ1-1; TRBD1 is a possible D gene (6 bases). Germline V gene data show CDR1 as SGHNT and CDR2 as YENEEA. Trimming pared 5 bases from V and 1 base from J, leaving 8 bases between. The CDR3 is 13 residues long. CDR3 nucleotides: TGTGCCAGCAGCCAGGGGCGGAACACTGAAGCTTTCTTT. Protein product: CASSQGRNTEAFF.

The chain employs TRBV18 and TRBJ2-7, with TRBD2 matching over 9 bases. The CDR3 spans 15 residues. V lost 3 bases, J lost 3 bases, and 6 bases stayed unmatched. Looked up from germline, CDR1 is KGHSH and CDR2 is LQKENI. CDR3 nucleotide sequence: TGTGCCAGCTCACCCAGTGGCGGGAGGGTCTACGAGCAGTACTTC. Its translation: CASSPSGGRVYEQYF. Supplemented by reference TRBV18 and TRBJ2-7, the full variable domain reads NAGVMQNPRHLVRRRGQEARLRCSPMKGHSHVYWYRQLPEEGLKFMVYLQKENIIDESGMPKERFSAEFPKEGPSILRIQQVVRGDSAAYFCASSPSGGRVYEQYFGPGTRLTVT.

The chain links TRBV6-6 to TRBJ2-7, with D perhaps TRBD1 or TRBD2 (5 bases each). Germline V gives CDR1 MNHNY, CDR2 SVGAGI (reference sequence). Trimming removed 0 bases from V and 1 base from J, with 10 bases in between. The CDR3 runs to 15 residues. CDR3 sequence: CASSYSDTGSYEQYF. The CDR3 DNA reads TGTGCCAGCAGTTACTCGGACACGGGGTCCTACGAGCAGTACTTC.

The gene calls are TRBV4-1 and TRBJ2-3; D may be TRBD2 (5 bases). Germline V lookup: CDR1 MGHRA, CDR2 YSYEKL. V lost 2 bases, J lost 8 bases, and 26 bases lay in between. The CDR3 has 18 residues. The CDR3 reads CASSQSDPVLARGLTQYF. The CDR3, as DNA: TGCGCCAGCAGCCAAAGCGATCCGGTCCTAGCCCGGGGTCTTACGCAGTATTTT.

V and J are TRBV6-7 and TRBJ2-3; TRBD2 matches at 16 bases. TRBV6-7 is sorted into the ORF group, with uncertain function. CDR3 size: 17 residues. V shed 4 bases and J 4 bases; nucleotides not matched to a gene: 5. The CDR3 sequence is CASSLGLAGGPSDTQYF. The CDR3 region has the DNA TGTGCCAGCAGTTTGGGACTAGCGGGAGGGCCCTCAGATACGCAGTATTTT.

The chain carries TRBV5-6 and TRBJ1-4; 8 nucleotides align to TRBD1. Germline V gene sequence: CDR1 SGHDT, CDR2 YYEEEE. The CDR3 has 14 residues. V was clipped by 4 bases and J by 8 bases; unmatched bases: 7. CDR3 sequence: CASSSGQGEEKLFF. CDR3 nucleotides: TGTGCCAGCAGCAGCGGACAGGGCGAAGAAAAACTGTTTTTT.

The rearrangement uses TRBV7-2 and TRBJ2-1; D tentatively reads TRBD1 or TRBD2 (5 bases each). This CDR3 spans 15 amino acids. V lost 1 base and J 5 bases, leaving 12 bases between the germline ends. Germline lookup yields CDR1 SGHTA and CDR2 FQGNSA. The CDR3 sequence is CASSLDLGDHNEQFF. DNA for the CDR3: TGTGCCAGCAGCTTAGACCTCGGGGACCACAATGAGCAGTTCTTC.

This chain connects TRBV11-1 to TRBJ1-6; 8 bases agree with TRBD1. CDR1 and CDR2 from the germline V gene are SGHAT and FQDESV (reference sequence). J lost 7 bases, V lost 4 bases, and 6 bases had no gene match. The CDR3 extends over 15 amino acids. The CDR3 DNA reads TGTGCCAGCAGCTCTTCGACAGGGGACAATTCACCCCTCCACTTT. This gives the protein CASSSSTGDNSPLHF. The full variable domain, in which reference TRBV11-1 and TRBJ1-6 provide the parts outside the CDR3, is EAEVAQSPRYKITEKSQAVAFWCDPISGHATLYWYRQILGQGPELLVQFQDESVVDDSQLPKDRFSAERLKGVDSTLKIQPAELGDSAMYLCASSSSTGDNSPLHFGNGTRLTVT.

This rearrangement joins TRBV7-6 to TRBJ2-1; 8 bases are shared with TRBD2. CDR3 length equals 15 residues. The ends lost 5 bases at V and 4 bases at J; junction bases unmatched: 7. CDR1 is SGHVS, CDR2 FNYEAQ, per germline. The CDR3 loop is CASSPSGGRYNEQFF. The CDR3 DNA follows: TGTGCCAGCAGCCCAAGCGGGGGCCGTTACAATGAGCAGTTCTTC.

The chain couples TRBV4-1 to TRBJ2-2; TRBD2 matches at 12 bases. The CDR3 length is 17 residues. Germline V gene lookup returns CDR1 MGHRA and CDR2 YSYEKL. The junction had 8 bases not matched to a gene; V was cut back by 4 bases and J by 5 bases. CDR3 region: CASSPGLAGIGTGELFF. The DNA of the CDR3 is TGCGCCAGCAGCCCTGGACTAGCGGGAATTGGGACCGGGGAGCTGTTTTTT.

The chain has TRBV4-2 and TRBJ2-7; TRBD2 agrees at 7 bases. V lost 5 bases and J lost 4; bases outside the gene matches: 8. CDR3 length equals 14 residues. Germline CDR1 is LGHNA and CDR2 is YNFKEQ. The CDR3 loop is CASSLALAPYEQYF. The DNA for the CDR3 is TGTGCCAGCAGCTTGGCACTAGCGCCATACGAGCAGTACTTC.

The rearrangement links TRBV5-1 to TRBJ2-7; D is tentatively TRBD1 or TRBD2 (5 bases each). The CDR3 has 15 amino acids. The germline V gene has CDR1 SGHRS and CDR2 YFSETQ. V lost 0 bases, J lost 6 bases, and 16 bases lay in between. The CDR3 spells CASSLGVSRGAEQYF. For the CDR3, the DNA is TGCGCCAGCAGCTTGGGGGTTTCACGAGGGGCCGAGCAGTACTTC.